This T cell receptor (beta chain) was sequenced during a study of T cells after yellow fever vaccination. Template switching with 5'RACE generated the TCR cDNA and added a universal primer site and UMIs. TCRdb called the 5' RACE reads again in MiXCR, with one record for every CDR3 protein. Of about 310,000 distinct CDR3 sequences in the sample, around 4% are singletons; the top ten hold less than 25%. Germline V gene sequence: CDR1 SQVTM, CDR2 ANQGSEA. The V gene lost 6 bases and the J gene lost 7 bases, with 16 bases spanning the gap. The CDR3 is 12 amino acids. There are many counts of this clonotype. The antigen is unknown. Whole-study findings and limits: A limited proportion of clonotypes was detected within both the CD4 and CD8 compartments. Re-detected after boosting: most primary clones, approximately 97% of CD4 and about 90% of CD8.

The J gene is TRBJ2-7, the V gene TRBV29-1, with a weak D call TRBD1 (5 bases). The receptor was isolated from a man younger than 35 who received the YFV17D yellow fever vaccine. This sample comprised PBMCs, obtained on the day of the yellow fever booster vaccination. CDR3 amino acids: CSVARPSGEQYF. CDR3 DNA: TGCAGCGTAGCCAGACCCTCAGGGGAGCAGTACTTC.